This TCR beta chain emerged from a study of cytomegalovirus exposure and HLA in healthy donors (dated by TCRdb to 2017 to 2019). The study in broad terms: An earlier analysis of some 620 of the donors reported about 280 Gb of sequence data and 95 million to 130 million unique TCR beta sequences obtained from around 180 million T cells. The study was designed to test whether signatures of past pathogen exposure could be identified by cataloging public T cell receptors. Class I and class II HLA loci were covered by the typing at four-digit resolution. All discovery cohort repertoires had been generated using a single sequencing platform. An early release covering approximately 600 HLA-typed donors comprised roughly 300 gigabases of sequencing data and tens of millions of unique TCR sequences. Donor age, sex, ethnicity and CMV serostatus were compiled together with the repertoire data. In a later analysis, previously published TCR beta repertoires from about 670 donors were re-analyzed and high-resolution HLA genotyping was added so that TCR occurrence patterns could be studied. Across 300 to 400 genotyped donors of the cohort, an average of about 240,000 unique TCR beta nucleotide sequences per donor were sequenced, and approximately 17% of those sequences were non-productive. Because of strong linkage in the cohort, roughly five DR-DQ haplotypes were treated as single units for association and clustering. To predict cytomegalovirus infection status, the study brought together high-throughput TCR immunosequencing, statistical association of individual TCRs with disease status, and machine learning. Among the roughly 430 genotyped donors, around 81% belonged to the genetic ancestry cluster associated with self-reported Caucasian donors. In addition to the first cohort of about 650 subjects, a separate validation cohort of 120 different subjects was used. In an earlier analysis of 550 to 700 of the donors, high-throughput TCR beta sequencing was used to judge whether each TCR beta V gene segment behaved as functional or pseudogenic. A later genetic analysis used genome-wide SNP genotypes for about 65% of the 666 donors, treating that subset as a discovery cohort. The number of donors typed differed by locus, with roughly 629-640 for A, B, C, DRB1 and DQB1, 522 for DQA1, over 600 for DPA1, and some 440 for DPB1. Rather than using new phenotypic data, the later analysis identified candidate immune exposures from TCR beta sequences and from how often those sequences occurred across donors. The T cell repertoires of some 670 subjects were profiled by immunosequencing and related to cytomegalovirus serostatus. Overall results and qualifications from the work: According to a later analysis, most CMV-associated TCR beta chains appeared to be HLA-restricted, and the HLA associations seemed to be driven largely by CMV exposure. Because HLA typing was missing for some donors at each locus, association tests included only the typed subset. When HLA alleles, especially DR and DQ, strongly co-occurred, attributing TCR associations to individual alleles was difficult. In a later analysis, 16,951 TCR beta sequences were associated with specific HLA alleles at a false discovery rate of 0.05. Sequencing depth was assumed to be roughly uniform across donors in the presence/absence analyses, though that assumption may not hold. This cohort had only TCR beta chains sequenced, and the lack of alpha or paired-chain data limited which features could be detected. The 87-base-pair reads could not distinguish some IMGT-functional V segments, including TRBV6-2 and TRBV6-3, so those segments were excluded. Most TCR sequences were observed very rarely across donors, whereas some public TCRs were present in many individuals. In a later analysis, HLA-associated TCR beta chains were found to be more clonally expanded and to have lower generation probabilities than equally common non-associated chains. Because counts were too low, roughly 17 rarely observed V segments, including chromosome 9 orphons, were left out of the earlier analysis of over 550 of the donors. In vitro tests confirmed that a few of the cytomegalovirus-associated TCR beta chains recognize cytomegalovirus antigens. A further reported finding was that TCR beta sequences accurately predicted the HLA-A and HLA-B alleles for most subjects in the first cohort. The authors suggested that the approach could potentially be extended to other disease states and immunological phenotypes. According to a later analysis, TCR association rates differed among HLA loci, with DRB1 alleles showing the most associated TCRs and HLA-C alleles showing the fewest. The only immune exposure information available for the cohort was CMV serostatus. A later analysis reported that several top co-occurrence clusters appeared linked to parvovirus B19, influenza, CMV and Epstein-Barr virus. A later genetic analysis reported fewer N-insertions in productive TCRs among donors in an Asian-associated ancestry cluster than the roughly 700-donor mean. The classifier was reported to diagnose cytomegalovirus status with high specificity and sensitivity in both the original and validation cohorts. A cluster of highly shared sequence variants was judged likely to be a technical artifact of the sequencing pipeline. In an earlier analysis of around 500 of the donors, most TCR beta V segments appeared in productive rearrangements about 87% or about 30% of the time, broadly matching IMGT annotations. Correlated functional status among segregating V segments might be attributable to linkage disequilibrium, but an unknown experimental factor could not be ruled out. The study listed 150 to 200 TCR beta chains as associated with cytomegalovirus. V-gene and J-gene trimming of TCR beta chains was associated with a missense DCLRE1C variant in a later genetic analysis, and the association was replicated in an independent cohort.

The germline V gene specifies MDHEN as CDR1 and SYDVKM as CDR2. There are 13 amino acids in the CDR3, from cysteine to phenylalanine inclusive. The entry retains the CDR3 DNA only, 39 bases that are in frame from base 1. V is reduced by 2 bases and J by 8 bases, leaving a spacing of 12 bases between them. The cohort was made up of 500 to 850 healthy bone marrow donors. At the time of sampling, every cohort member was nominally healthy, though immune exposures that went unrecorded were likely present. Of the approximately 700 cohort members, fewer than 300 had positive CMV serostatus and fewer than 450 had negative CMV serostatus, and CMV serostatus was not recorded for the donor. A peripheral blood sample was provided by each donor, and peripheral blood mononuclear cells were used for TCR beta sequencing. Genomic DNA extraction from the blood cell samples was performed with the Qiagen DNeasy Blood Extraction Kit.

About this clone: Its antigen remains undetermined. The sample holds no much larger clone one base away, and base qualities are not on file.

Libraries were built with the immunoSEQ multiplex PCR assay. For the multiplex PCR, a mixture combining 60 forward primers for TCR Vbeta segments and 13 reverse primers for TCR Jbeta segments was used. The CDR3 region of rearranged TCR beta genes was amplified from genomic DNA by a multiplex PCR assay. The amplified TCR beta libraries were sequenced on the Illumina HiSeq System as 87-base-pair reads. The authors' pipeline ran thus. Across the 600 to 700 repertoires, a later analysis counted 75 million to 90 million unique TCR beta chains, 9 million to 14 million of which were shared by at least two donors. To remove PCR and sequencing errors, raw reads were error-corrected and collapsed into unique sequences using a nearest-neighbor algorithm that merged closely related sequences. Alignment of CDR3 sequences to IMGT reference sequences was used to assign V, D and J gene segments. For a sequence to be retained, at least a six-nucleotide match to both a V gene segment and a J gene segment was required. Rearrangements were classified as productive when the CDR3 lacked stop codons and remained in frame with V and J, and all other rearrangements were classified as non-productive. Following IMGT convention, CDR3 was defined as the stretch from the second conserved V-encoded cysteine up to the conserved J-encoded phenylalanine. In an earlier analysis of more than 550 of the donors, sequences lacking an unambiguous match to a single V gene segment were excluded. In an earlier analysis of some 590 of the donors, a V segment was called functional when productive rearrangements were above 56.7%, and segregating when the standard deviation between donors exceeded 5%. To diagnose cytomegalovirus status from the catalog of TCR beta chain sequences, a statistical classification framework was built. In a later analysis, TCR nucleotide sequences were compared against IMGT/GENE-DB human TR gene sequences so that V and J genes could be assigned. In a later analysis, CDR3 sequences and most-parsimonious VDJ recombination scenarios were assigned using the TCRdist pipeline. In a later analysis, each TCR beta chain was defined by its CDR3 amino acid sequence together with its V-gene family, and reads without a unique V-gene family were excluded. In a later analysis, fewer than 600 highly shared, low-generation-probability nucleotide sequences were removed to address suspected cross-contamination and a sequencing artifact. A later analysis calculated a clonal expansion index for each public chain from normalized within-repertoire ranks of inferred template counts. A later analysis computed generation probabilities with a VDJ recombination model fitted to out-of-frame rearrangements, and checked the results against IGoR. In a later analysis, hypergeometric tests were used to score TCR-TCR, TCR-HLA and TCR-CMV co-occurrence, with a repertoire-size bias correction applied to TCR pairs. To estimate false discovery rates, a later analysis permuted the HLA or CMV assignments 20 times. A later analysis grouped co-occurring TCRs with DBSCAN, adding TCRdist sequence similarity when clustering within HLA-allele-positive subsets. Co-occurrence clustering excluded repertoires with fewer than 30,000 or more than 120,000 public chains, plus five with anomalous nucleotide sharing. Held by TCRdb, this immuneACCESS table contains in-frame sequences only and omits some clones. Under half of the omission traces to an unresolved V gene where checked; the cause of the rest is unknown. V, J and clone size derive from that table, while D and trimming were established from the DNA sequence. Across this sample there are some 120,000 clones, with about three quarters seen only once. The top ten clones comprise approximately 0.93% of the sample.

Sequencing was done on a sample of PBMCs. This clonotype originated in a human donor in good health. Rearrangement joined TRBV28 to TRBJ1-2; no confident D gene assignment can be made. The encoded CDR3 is CASSLSSVRGYTF. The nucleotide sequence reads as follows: TGTGCCAGCAGTTTAAGTTCGGTACGGGGCTACACCTTC.